Described below is a single T cell receptor beta chain sequence and its context. In the source study's methods: Amplification of reference gene primers was used by the study to estimate nucleated cell counts. This table comes from immunoSEQ multiplex PCR, and its TCRdb copy is limited to in-frame clones, with some not included. V and J calls and clone size are as listed in that table; D and trimming were resolved from the DNA. The sample includes a few hundred thousand clones, more than 65% of them seen just once. This record belongs to a study of blood T cell repertoires in COVID-19. Whole-study context: The origin of the acute and convalescent COVID-19 samples was the United States, Italy and Spain. T cells, B-cell-depleted T cells, or PBMCs supplied cDNA or gDNA.

CDR1 is LNHDA, CDR2 SQIVND, per germline (reference sequence). The CDR3 extends over 17 amino acids. Trimming took 3 bases from V and 5 from J; bases not matched to a gene: 13. The clonotype comes from a woman in her thirties or forties who had recovered from COVID-19. The chain uses TRBV19 and TRBJ2-3, with TRBD2 matching 8 bases. The sample comprised peripheral blood. CDR3 sequence: CASSMEAGGPSGDTQYF. The DNA of the CDR3 is TGTGCCAGTAGTATGGAGGCGGGGGGTCCTTCAGGAGATACGCAGTATTTT.